This T cell receptor (beta chain) was documented in a study of T cell responses to AZD1222 COVID-19 vaccine. Germline assignment: CDR1 MNHEY and CDR2 SVGAGI. Trimming stripped 7 bases from V and 5 bases from J, with 17 bases between. This CDR3 has 15 amino acids. Sequencing was performed with immunoSEQ multiplex PCR; in TCRdb, only in-frame clones are kept and a portion is missing. The sample holds 100,000 to 130,000 clones, approximately 89% seen once. Here the sequenced sample was peripheral blood, taken on day 0 of MenACWY control vaccination. This chain joins TRBV6-5 and TRBJ2-2; D not certain. The receptor was isolated from an adult in good health. CDR3 loop: CASIHPRTPTGELFF. The CDR3 coding sequence is TGTGCCAGCATTCACCCCAGGACCCCGACCGGGGAGCTGTTTTTT.